The 17 T cell receptor beta chains presented below share a single source sample, sequenced in a study of T cells and copy number aberrations in small-cell lung cancer. Profiled with immunoSEQ multiplex PCR; TCRdb holds only in-frame clones, not every one. The table includes roughly 3,000 clones, roughly four fifths detected once. Sample: normal tissue next to the tumor. All receptors come from a man aged 55 to 70 with small cell lung cancer.

The chain uses TRBV7-9 and TRBJ2-3; 10 bases are shared with TRBD1. The CDR3 length is 15 residues. The junction had 3 bases not matched to a gene; V was cut back by 5 bases and J by 1 base. Germline assignment: CDR1 SEHNR and CDR2 FQNEAQ (reference sequence). This chain's CDR3 is CASSAGTGGTDTQYF. The CDR3 region has the DNA TGTGCCAGCAGCGCGGGGACAGGGGGCACAGATACGCAGTATTTT.

The chain joins TRBV9 to TRBJ1-2; TRBD1 might be the D (6 bases). V lost 3 bases and J lost 7, with 19 bases in between. Per the germline V gene, CDR1 is SGDLS and CDR2 is YYNGEE. This CDR3 has 15 residues. For the CDR3, the DNA is TGTGCCAGCAGCGACTCAAGGGACACCTATGGTGGCTACACCTTC. Its protein is CASSDSRDTYGGYTF.

The table lists this clone with a few counts. The V call is TRBV7-9, the J call TRBJ2-3, with 8 bases identical to TRBD1. CDR1 and CDR2 from the germline V gene are SEHNR and FQNEAQ (reference sequence). This CDR3 has 15 amino acids. The V segment lost 4 bases and the J segment 0 bases; nucleotides outside the gene matches: 3. The CDR3 DNA reads as TGTGCCAGCAGCTCACAGGGGGACAGCACAGATACGCAGTATTTT. Its protein product is CASSSQGDSTDTQYF.

The V gene is TRBV27, the J gene TRBJ2-2, with D unresolved. Trimming took 2 bases from V and 0 from J, leaving 10 bases between them. The CDR3 totals 16 residues. Germline lookup yields CDR1 MNHEY and CDR2 SMNVEV (reference sequence). The CDR3 protein is CASSLTRVPNTGELFF. The CDR3 bases are TGTGCCAGCAGTTTAACTCGGGTGCCGAACACCGGGGAGCTGTTTTTT.

The genes are TRBV2 and TRBJ1-1; D ambiguous. This CDR3 has 12 residues. Germline CDR1 reads SNHLY; CDR2 reads FYNNEI. V was trimmed by 7 bases and J by 5 bases, leaving 11 bases between them. The DNA of the CDR3 is TGTGCCAGCATAACAGATATGACTGAAGCTTTCTTT. This encodes CASITDMTEAFF.

The chain couples TRBV7-3 to TRBJ1-2; D is perhaps TRBD1 (5 bases). There are 13 residues in the CDR3. The V and J ends lost 6 bases and 2 bases respectively, with 10 bases between them. CDR1 is SGHTA, CDR2 FQGTGA, per germline. CDR3 sequence (DNA): TGTGCCAGCAGTTTGGGGGGGAACTATGGCTACACCTTC. It yields the protein CASSLGGNYGYTF.

V is TRBV9 and J is TRBJ1-2; 9 bases map to TRBD1. Germline values: CDR1 SGDLS, CDR2 YYNGEE. V was pared by 3 bases and J by 4 bases, with 7 bases of the junction left unmatched. CDR3 length: 15 residues. For the CDR3, the DNA is TGTGCCAGCAGCGCGGGACAGGGTCAGGGCTATGGCTACACCTTC. Translated: CASSAGQGQGYGYTF.

The chain recombines TRBV6-4 with TRBJ1-6; no clear D gene. Germline values: CDR1 MRHNA, CDR2 SNTAGT. Trimming took off 6 bases at V and 10 bases at J, with 13 bases between the two ends. The CDR3 contains 13 residues. The CDR3 DNA follows: TGTGCCAGCAGCTCCTCTGAAGGCTCACCCCTCCACTTT. It yields the protein CASSSSEGSPLHF.

The chain uses TRBV6-1 and TRBJ2-1; 8 positions match TRBD1. The V gene end was trimmed by 6 bases and the J gene end by 5 bases; junction bases not matched to a gene: 3. Germline CDR1 reads MNHNS; CDR2 reads SASEGT. The CDR3 sequence is 13 residues long. The CDR3 reads CASRGDRNNEQFF. CDR3 DNA: TGTGCCAGCAGAGGGGACAGGAACAATGAGCAGTTCTTC.

The chain uses TRBV5-1 and TRBJ2-1, with 8 bases matching TRBD2. The germline V gene has CDR1 SGHRS and CDR2 YFSETQ. V trimming: 0 bases; J trimming: 4 bases; junction bases outside the gene matches: 9. CDR3 length equals 17 residues. Here the CDR3 reads CASSLGVAGYVYNEQFF. Written as DNA, the CDR3 is TGCGCCAGCAGCTTGGGGGTAGCGGGATATGTGTACAATGAGCAGTTCTTC.

V is TRBV29-1 and J is TRBJ2-4, with 13 bases identical to TRBD2. Germline values: CDR1 SQVTM, CDR2 ANQGSEA. The CDR3 loop spans 17 amino acids. Trimming cost V 3 bases and J 2 bases; bases outside gene matches: 7. The CDR3 is CSVEGLAGSLSKNIQYF. The CDR3, as DNA: TGCAGCGTTGAGGGACTAGCGGGGTCCCTTTCCAAAAACATTCAGTACTTC.

The chain combines TRBV2 with TRBJ2-2, with D possibly being TRBD1 or TRBD2 (5 bases each). Looked up from germline, CDR1 is SNHLY and CDR2 is FYNNEI. The CDR3 has 16 amino acids. Trimming cost V 4 bases and J 3 bases, with 15 bases left between them. CDR3 residues: CASSGDGATYTGELFF. As DNA, the CDR3 is TGTGCCAGCAGTGGAGACGGGGCGACATACACCGGGGAGCTGTTTTTT.

The CDR3 reads CTSSPTWGLAGGQETQYF. CDR3 nucleotide sequence: TGCACCAGCAGCCCGACTTGGGGACTAGCGGGAGGCCAAGAGACCCAGTACTTC. The genes are TRBV1 and TRBJ2-5; TRBD2 is the table's D call, not checked against the DNA. TRBV1 is assigned pseudogene status. The CDR3 is 18 amino acids.

On this clone: Germline and junction disagree at one end, which may indicate a read error. The chain joins TRBV18 to TRBJ2-5; 8 bases line up with TRBD1. CDR1 and CDR2 from the germline V gene are KGHSH and LQKENI. The CDR3 spans 13 residues. This CDR3 reads CASGRGHSETQYF. The CDR3 coding sequence is TGTGCCAGCGGCAGGGGGCATTCGGAGACCCAATACTTC.

The chain employs TRBV7-2 and TRBJ2-3; perhaps TRBD1 as D (5 bases). Germline V gene lookup returns CDR1 SGHTA and CDR2 FQGNSA. V lost 5 bases and J 4 bases, leaving 13 bases between the germline ends. The CDR3 loop spans 14 amino acids. CDR3 coding DNA: TGTGCCAGCAGCCTATCTGTGGGGCCAGATACGCAGTATTTT. This codes for CASSLSVGPDTQYF.

The chain has TRBV7-8 and TRBJ1-2; 9 positions agree with TRBD1. This CDR3 is built from 14 residues. From germline, CDR1 is SGHVS and CDR2 FQNEAQ. V was clipped by 4 bases and J by 6 bases; unmatched bases: 6. The CDR3 DNA is TGTGCCAGCAGCTCTTCCGGGACAGGGAATGGCTACACCTTC. This encodes CASSSSGTGNGYTF.

V is TRBV7-9 and J is TRBJ2-1; D unresolved. Germline V gene sequence: CDR1 SEHNR, CDR2 FQNEAQ (reference sequence). The CDR3 has 13 amino acids. With 8 bases removed from V and 0 bases from J, the gap between germline ends came to 8 bases. In DNA form, the CDR3 reads TGTGCCAGCTTATTAGTCTCCTACAATGAGCAGTTCTTC. It yields the protein CASLLVSYNEQFF.